This T cell receptor beta chain came from a study of neurological immune-mediated disorders. General study results and limits: None of the CDR3 amino acid sequences of expanded clones recurred across subjects, suggesting private repertoires in all groups.

Note on this clonotype: Its matching antigen is unknown.

This sample's time point: technical triplicate 2. The CDR3 consists of 11 residues. Germline V gene sequence: CDR1 MNHNY, CDR2 SVGAGI (reference sequence). The output of every sequencing run, over 180 million TCR-beta sequences, came from 15-18 subjects. TCRdb recomputed calls from the 5' RACE reads with MiXCR, one row per CDR3 protein. The data show about 59,000 distinct CDR3 sequences, 24% seen once. The sequencing input was PBMCs. The chain recombines TRBV6-6 with TRBJ1-1, with 9 nucleotides matching TRBD1. The sequence derives from a man aged 60-69 years with HTLV-1-associated myelopathy (HAM/TSP). The chain's CDR3 is CVIQGATEAFF. DNA for the CDR3: TGTGTCATACAGGGGGCCACTGAAGCTTTCTTT.